Sequencing of this T cell receptor beta chain was carried out in a study of blood T cell repertoires in COVID-19. Study information: Sources were T cells, B-cell-depleted T cells, or PBMCs; the material itself was cDNA or gDNA.

CDR3 length: 16 residues. CDR1 is LGHNA and CDR2 is YSLEER in the germline V gene. With 1 base clipped from V and 8 bases from J, the junction kept 6 bases outside the gene matches. In the study's own analysis: Reference gene primer amplification gave nucleated cell count estimates. Using immunoSEQ multiplex PCR, the repertoire was profiled, and TCRdb retains in-frame clones only, with some absent. V and J calls and clone size follow that table, whereas D and trimming were derived from the DNA. This table holds some 37,000 clones, 88% found once. Specimen: peripheral blood. The chain is built from TRBV4-3 and TRBJ2-1, with TRBD2 matching over 12 bases. The sequence was obtained from a woman in her 70s with acute or convalescent COVID-19. The CDR3 DNA reads as TGCGCCAGCAGCCAAGCCTCGACTAGCGGGAGTTATGAGCAGTTCTTC. Its protein is CASSQASTSGSYEQFF.